This is a list of T cell receptor beta chains from one sample in a study of cytomegalovirus exposure and HLA in healthy donors. Clones were sequenced by immunoSEQ multiplex PCR, and TCRdb holds only the in-frame ones, with some missing. The sample consists of about 220,000 clones, about 90% of them appearing once. The sample comprised PBMCs. The source is a woman under 30 in good health and CMV-seronegative. Each CDR3 is given with its conserved first and last residue. D genes are given only for firm matches. Not every row has a clone size; where given, it reads once, few, many or a size class.

.,TRBV5-1,TRBJ2-7,TRBD2,TGCGCCAGCAGCCCGAAATGGGGGACTAGCTACGAGCAGTACTTC,CASSPKWGTSYEQYF
.,TRBV4-2,TRBJ2-1,TRBD2,TGTGCCAGCACCATAGCCGGGACTAGTGACAATGAGCAGTTCTTC,CASTIAGTSDNEQFF
once,TRBV5-6,TRBJ2-7,TRBD2,TGTGCCAGCAGCCGTGAGGGACTAGCGGGATACGAGCAGTACTTC,CASSREGLAGYEQYF
few,TRBV6-1,TRBJ1-1,TRBD1,TGTGCCAGCAGTGAAGGGACAGGGGGCACTGAAGCTTTCTTT,CASSEGTGGTEAFF
.,TRBV18,TRBJ2-5,TRBD1,TGTGCCAGCTCGCCCCAGGGGGCCCAAGAGACCCAGTACTTC,CASSPQGAQETQYF
once,TRBV28,TRBJ2-1,.,TGTGCCAGCAGTCCTAGGGACATCTACAATGAGCAGTTCTTC,CASSPRDIYNEQFF
.,TRBV27,TRBJ1-3,TRBD1,TGTGCCAGCAGTCCCCTTCCTGGGACAGGGGTGCACACCATATATTTT,CASSPLPGTGVHTIYF
.,TRBV27,TRBJ2-7,TRBD2,TGTGCCAGCAGTTTTAGCGGGAGCCCCGAGCAGTACTTC,CASSFSGSPEQYF
.,TRBV11-2,TRBJ2-7,TRBD1,TGTGCCAGCAGCATTAGGGGACAGTTCTCCTACGAGCAGTACTTC,CASSIRGQFSYEQYF
.,TRBV30,TRBJ1-5,TRBD1,TGTGCCTGGAGTACGGACAGGAGCCAGCCCCAGCATTTT,CAWSTDRSQPQHF
.,TRBV28,TRBJ1-1,.,TGTGCCAGCAGTGCGCCACCGGGACACGGTTATGAAGCTTTCTTT,CASSAPPGHGYEAFF
.,TRBV6-5,TRBJ1-1,.,TGTGCCAGCAGCAGACAAGGACAGCTTGAAGCTTTCTTT,CASSRQGQLEAFF
.,TRBV21-1,TRBJ1-5,.,TGTGCCAGCAGCACCTACAGGGAACAGCCCCAGCATTTT,CASSTYREQPQHF
.,TRBV5-4,TRBJ2-7,TRBD1,TGTGCCAGCAGCGGGACAGGGATCAGCTACGAGCAGTACTTC,CASSGTGISYEQYF
.,TRBV15,TRBJ1-2,TRBD1,TGTGCCACCAGCAGACACGGGGGACAGGGGAACTATGGCTACACCTTC,CATSRHGGQGNYGYTF
.,TRBV30,TRBJ1-5,TRBD1,TGTGCCTGGAGGGGACAGGGGCCGAATCAGCCCCAGCATTTT,CAWRGQGPNQPQHF